Listed below are T cell receptor beta chains from one sample, sequenced in a study of blood T cell repertoires in COVID-19. Sequencing was performed with immunoSEQ multiplex PCR; in TCRdb, only in-frame clones are kept and a portion is missing. The table records 30,000 or so clones, 80% to 90% of them present only once. What was sequenced was peripheral blood. The receptors were sampled from a human donor with active COVID-19. The donor label of this sample is uncertain. CDR3s include the opening cysteine and the closing phenylalanine or tryptophan. The D gene is left open where the match is weak. Size tells how often a clone was seen (once, few, many) or the class of an expanded clone, and some rows leave it out.

D gene	J gene	clone size	V gene	CDR3 DNA	CDR3 protein
NA	TRBJ1-1	NA	TRBV2	TGTGCCAGCAGGGGAGGCCCGAACACTGAAGCTTTCTTT	CASRGGPNTEAFF
NA	TRBJ1-6	NA	TRBV30	TGTGCCTTTCGGGCAGGGGCCGCGGCTTCACCCCTCCACTTT	CAFRAGAAASPLHF
NA	TRBJ1-2	NA	TRBV21-1	TGTGCCAGCACCAAAAAGGGAGGACAGGGGTTAGCTAACTATGGCTACACCTTC	CASTKKGGQGLANYGYTF
NA	TRBJ1-1	NA	TRBV19	TGTGCCAGTAGTATAGATCGATACGGTCAGCGGAACACTGAAGCTTTCTTT	CASSIDRYGQRNTEAFF
TRBD1	TRBJ1-1	NA	TRBV7-2	TGTGCCAGCAGCCCTGACAGGGGGCACCCGAACACTGAAGCTTTCTTT	CASSPDRGHPNTEAFF
NA	TRBJ1-5	NA	TRBV2	TGTGCCAGCAGATCGGGACATAATAGCAATCAGCCCCAGCATTTT	CASRSGHNSNQPQHF
NA	TRBJ1-1	NA	TRBV18	TGTGCCAGCTCACCAACGTGGGCAGGGTCGGTTGAGGCTTTCTTT	CASSPTWAGSVEAFF
NA	TRBJ2-7	NA	TRBV2	TGTGCCAGCAGACAGGCCCTCTACGAGCAGTACTTC	CASRQALYEQYF
NA	TRBJ2-4	NA	TRBV9	TGTGCCAGCAGCGGGGGGCCCGAAAGTCCCAAAAACATTCAGTACTTC	CASSGGPESPKNIQYF
NA	TRBJ1-5	NA	TRBV21-1	TGTGCCAGCAGCAAAGCTGAACAGGCGTTTTTTAGCAATCAGCCCCAGCATTTT	CASSKAEQAFFSNQPQHF
TRBD2	TRBJ2-1	NA	TRBV6-5	TGTGCCAGCACCGAGCGGGAAGAGCAGTTCTTC	CASTEREEQFF
TRBD1	TRBJ1-3	NA	TRBV5-4	TGTGCCAGCAGCCCGACAGGGGGCCTACCGTCTGGAAACACCATATATTTT	CASSPTGGLPSGNTIYF
TRBD2	TRBJ2-2	NA	TRBV18	TGTGCCAGCTCTCTCGGGACTACTAACACCGGGGAGCTGTTTTTT	CASSLGTTNTGELFF
NA	TRBJ1-2	NA	TRBV27	TGTGCCAGCAGTTTATCCGTAGGAGGCTATGGCTACACCTTC	CASSLSVGGYGYTF
TRBD1	TRBJ1-5	few	TRBV7-2	TGTGCCAGCAGCGGCGACAGGGCTAATAGCAATCAGCCCCAGCATTTT	CASSGDRANSNQPQHF
TRBD1	TRBJ2-5	NA	TRBV5-1	TGCGCCAGCAGCCCCGGGACAGGGGGCGGGGAGACCCAGTACTTC	CASSPGTGGGETQYF
TRBD1	TRBJ1-5	NA	TRBV5-4	TGTGCCAGCAGCTTGCAGGGGGCGGGTCAGCCCCAGCATTTT	CASSLQGAGQPQHF
NA	TRBJ2-5	NA	TRBV7-9	TGTGCCAGCAGCTTCTCCGAAGAGACCCAGTACTTC	CASSFSEETQYF
NA	TRBJ2-7	NA	TRBV11-2	TGTGCCAGCAGCTTAGATCGGTGGAGCTCCTACGAGCAGTACTTC	CASSLDRWSSYEQYF
NA	TRBJ1-2	NA	TRBV27	TGTGCCAGCAGTTTATGGGCAGGGATCGCAATGGATGGCTACACCTTC	CASSLWAGIAMDGYTF
NA	TRBJ2-7	few	TRBV6-1	TGTGCCAGCAGTGAAGAGGCGACTAGTGACGAGCAGTACTTC	CASSEEATSDEQYF
TRBD1	TRBJ2-7	NA	TRBV5-1	TGCGCCAGCAGCCAGACGGGACAGGGAATCTCCTACGAGCAGTACTTC	CASSQTGQGISYEQYF
NA	TRBJ1-4	NA	TRBV11-3	TGTGCCAGCAGCTTAGGTGTAGTTACAACTAATGAAAAACTGTTTTTT	CASSLGVVTTNEKLFF
NA	TRBJ1-6	NA	TRBV19	TGTGCCAGTAGAAAATTACAGGGCTCTCGATCCCCCCTCCACTTT	CASRKLQGSRSPLHF